These 24 T cell receptor beta chains share one sample of origin, sequenced in a study of post-analysis software for immune sequencing data. Each TCR beta cDNA library carried unique molecular identifiers. TCRdb redid the calling of the PCR reads with MiXCR, one entry per CDR3 protein. The sample carries a few hundred thousand distinct CDR3 sequences, approximately 42% recorded once. Their specific antigens are unknown. Study-wide results and limits: Controls showed lower frequencies than patients for several TRBV segments, and TRBV5-6, TRBV5-1 and TRBV20-1 were among these.

Sequencing was performed on blood. These receptors originate from a girl aged 2 to 9 with multiple sclerosis.

The rearrangement links TRBV5-1 to TRBJ2-1; D remains ambiguous. V lost 2 bases and J 4 bases, leaving 13 bases between the germline ends. CDR1 SGHRS and CDR2 YFSETQ come from the germline V gene. The CDR3 sequence is 15 residues long. This chain's CDR3 is CASSFVDSSYNEQFF. The CDR3 DNA reads TGCGCCAGCAGCTTTGTCGATAGCTCTTACAATGAGCAGTTCTTC.

V usage is TRBV7-6 and J usage is TRBJ2-7; D unclear. Trimming removed 0 bases at V and 3 bases at J, with 15 bases between. The CDR3 extends over 16 amino acids. Germline V gene sequence: CDR1 SGHVS, CDR2 FNYEAQ. The CDR3 region is CASSLARTPSIYEQYF. In DNA, the CDR3 is TGTGCCAGCAGCTTAGCAAGGACCCCCTCTATCTACGAGCAGTACTTC. The full variable domain, its missing parts supplied by reference TRBV7-6 and TRBJ2-7, is GAGVSQSPRYKVTKRGQDVALRCDPISGHVSLYWYRQALGQGPEFLTYFNYEAQQDKSGLPNDRFSAERPEGSISTLTIQRTEQRDSAMYRCASSLARTPSIYEQYFGPGTRLTVT.

This clonotype has just a few counts. The rearrangement links TRBV11-2 to TRBJ2-5; D gene ambiguous. From germline, CDR1 is SGHAT and CDR2 FQNNGV. Trimming stripped 0 bases from V and 1 base from J, with 6 bases between. The CDR3 consists of 14 residues. CDR3 in DNA: TGTGCCAGCAGCTTAGATATCTCCCAAGAGACCCAGTACTTC. Protein product: CASSLDISQETQYF.

This chain connects TRBV20-1 to TRBJ2-7; no definite D call. The CDR3 totals 14 residues. V lost 1 base to trimming and J lost 5 bases, with 15 bases between them. Germline values: CDR1 DFQATT, CDR2 SNEGSKA (reference sequence). CDR3 amino acids: CSARGPVSYNEQYF. The CDR3 coding sequence is TGCAGTGCTAGAGGACCGGTCTCCTACAACGAGCAGTACTTC.

This rearrangement joins TRBV20-1 to TRBJ2-7; 11 bases align to TRBD2. CDR3 length: 17 amino acids. Germline values: CDR1 DFQATT, CDR2 SNEGSKA (reference sequence). Trimming at V came to 3 bases and at J to 0 bases, leaving 10 bases not matched to a gene. The CDR3 region has the DNA TGCAGTGCTAGGGGACTAGCGGAAAGCCCGAGCTCCTACGAGCAGTACTTC. It encodes CSARGLAESPSSYEQYF.

This clonotype was observed a single time. The V and J genes are TRBV20-1 and TRBJ2-7, with D possibly TRBD2 on 6 matching bases. Germline V gene lookup returns CDR1 DFQATT and CDR2 SNEGSKA (reference sequence). This CDR3 is 14 amino acids long. The V end lost 5 bases, the J end lost 2 bases, and 16 bases lay between the germline ends. The DNA of the CDR3 is TGCAGTGCTTTGGCCCCCGGGACTCCCTACGAGCAGTACTTC. This encodes CSALAPGTPYEQYF.

This clonotype turned up a few times. The V and J genes are TRBV18 and TRBJ1-5, with 8 bases fitting TRBD1. There are 15 residues in the CDR3. Germline V gives CDR1 KGHSH, CDR2 LQKENI. The V segment lost 1 base and the J segment 2 bases; nucleotides outside the gene matches: 1. The CDR3 region is CASSPRGQGNQPQHF. The CDR3 bases are TGTGCCAGCTCACCACGGGGACAGGGCAATCAGCCCCAGCATTTT.

The CDR3 DNA follows: TGTGCCATCAGTGGGACTAGCGGGGCTAGCTCCTACGAGCAGTACTTC. Protein: CAISGTSGASSYEQYF. The J gene is TRBJ2-7, the V gene TRBV10-3; the match to TRBD2 covers 12 bases. Germline values: CDR1 ENHRY, CDR2 SYGVKD. The CDR3 is made up of 16 amino acids. V lost 4 bases to trimming and J lost 0 bases; unmatched junction nucleotides: 4.

The chain employs TRBV12-3 or TRBV12-4 and TRBJ1-2, with 7 bases matching TRBD1. After removal of 6 bases from V and 8 bases from J, the junction contained 6 bases not matched to a gene. CDR3 length equals 12 residues. DNA for the CDR3: TGTGCCAGCAGCTACAGGGGTAGGGGCTACACCTTC. Its protein is CASSYRGRGYTF.

A few counts support this clonotype. The chain has TRBV7-2 and TRBJ2-7; D is perhaps TRBD2 (6 bases). Germline V CDR1 and CDR2: SGHTA, FQGNSA. This CDR3 has 15 residues. The V end lost 4 bases, the J end lost 6 bases, and 19 bases lay between the germline ends. CDR3 region: CASSSNFGGLFEQYF. The CDR3 bases are TGTGCCAGCAGCTCAAACTTTGGGGGACTGTTCGAGCAGTACTTC.

V gene TRBV21-1 combines with J gene TRBJ2-4; the DNA was not used to check the table's D call, TRBD1. Gene TRBJ2-7 matches the end of the DNA better, so the J call may be wrong. TRBV21-1 is a recognized pseudogene. There are 14 residues in the CDR3. Here the CDR3 reads CASSGPGQGNEQYF. The CDR3 DNA sequence: TGTGCCAGCAGCGGCCCGGGACAGGGCAACGAGCAGTACTTC.

The chain is built from TRBV6-5 and TRBJ2-3; TRBD2 matches 11 bases. Germline lookup yields CDR1 MNHEY and CDR2 SVGAGI. This CDR3 spans 16 amino acids. The V segment lost 7 bases and the J segment 4 bases; nucleotides outside the gene matches: 10. The CDR3 nucleotides are TGTGCCAGCAAGCCCATAGCGGGGGGGCGCTCAGATACGCAGTATTTT. Translation: CASKPIAGGRSDTQYF.

The sample holds a few counts of this clonotype. This chain connects TRBV12-3 or TRBV12-4 to TRBJ2-1; 11 bases are a match to TRBD1. The CDR3 covers 15 residues. The junction had 9 bases not matched to a gene; V was cut back by 6 bases and J by 8 bases. CDR3 sequence: CASRLGTGGIDEQFF. The DNA of the CDR3 is TGTGCCAGCAGACTCGGGACAGGGGGTATCGATGAGCAGTTCTTC.

This clonotype came up a few times. The V call is TRBV20-1, the J call TRBJ2-7; a possible D gene is TRBD2 (5 bases). There are 13 residues in the CDR3. With 5 bases removed from V and 6 bases from J, the gap between germline ends came to 17 bases. Germline V gene sequence: CDR1 DFQATT, CDR2 SNEGSKA (reference sequence). The CDR3 spells CSAGSGEKGEQYF. The CDR3 nucleotides are TGCAGTGCTGGTAGTGGGGAGAAGGGCGAGCAGTACTTC.

Comments on this clonotype: A junction end diverges from the germline sequence, so it may reflect a read error. This chain connects TRBV5-1 to TRBJ2-5; D is possibly TRBD1 (5 bases). The last part of the DNA fits TRBJ2-7 better; the J call may be wrong. This CDR3 contains 12 residues. Germline-derived CDR1 and CDR2 are SGHRS and YFSETQ. The CDR3 DNA reads as TGTGCCAGCAGATCGACAGTCTACGAGCAGTACTTC. The encoded protein is CASRSTVYEQYF.

V is TRBV28 and J is TRBJ2-1; TRBD1 matches at 11 bases. The CDR3 is 15 residues long. Germline V gives CDR1 MDHEN, CDR2 SYDVKM. Trimming at V came to 6 bases and at J to 5 bases, leaving 6 bases not matched to a gene. The CDR3 coding sequence is TGTGCCAGCAGGACCGGGACAGGGGGGAACAATGAGCAGTTCTTC. It yields the protein CASRTGTGGNNEQFF.

V is TRBV9 and J is TRBJ1-5; tentative D call: TRBD1 (6 bases). The CDR3 contains 15 residues. V lost 3 bases to trimming and J lost 8 bases, with 18 bases between them. Per germline, CDR1 SGDLS and CDR2 YYNGEE. The CDR3, as DNA: TGTGCCAGCAGCGGGGGGCAGGGGACCGGGGAGCCCCAGCATTTT. As protein: CASSGGQGTGEPQHF.

This chain connects TRBV20-1 to TRBJ2-3; tentatively, D is TRBD1 (6 bases). The CDR3 extends over 13 amino acids. CDR1 and CDR2 from the germline V gene are DFQATT and SNEGSKA (reference sequence). Trimming stripped 8 bases from V and 0 bases from J, with 12 bases between. CDR3 in DNA: TGCAGTCCTGAGGGGGTGAGCACAGATACGCAGTATTTT. This codes for CSPEGVSTDTQYF.

This rearrangement joins TRBV7-8 to TRBJ2-7, with 9 bases aligning to TRBD2. CDR1 is SGHVS, CDR2 FQNEAQ, per germline. V was clipped by 0 bases and J by 4 bases; unmatched bases: 4. This CDR3 is built from 15 residues. The CDR3 spells CASSLAGTSRYEQYF. In DNA form, the CDR3 reads TGTGCCAGCAGCTTAGCGGGGACTAGCAGATACGAGCAGTACTTC.

This clonotype has just a few counts. This chain joins TRBV29-1 and TRBJ2-1; D gene ambiguous. Germline V CDR1 and CDR2: SQVTM, ANQGSEA. This CDR3 contains 13 residues. The germline V and J ends were trimmed by 5 bases and 0 bases, with 8 bases remaining between them. This CDR3 is CSVRGDSYNEQFF. The CDR3 DNA is TGCAGCGTTCGTGGGGACTCCTACAATGAGCAGTTCTTC.

This clonotype was observed once. The chain combines TRBV20-1 with TRBJ2-7, with 13 bases aligning to TRBD2. The CDR3 covers 14 residues. Per the germline V gene, CDR1 is DFQATT and CDR2 is SNEGSKA (reference sequence). Written as DNA, the CDR3 is TGCAGCGCGCACGGGACTAGCGGGAACAATGAGCAGTACTTC. Encoded protein: CSAHGTSGNNEQYF.

This chain uses TRBV7-9 with TRBJ2-5; 9 positions agree with TRBD1. The CDR3 has 14 amino acids. Germline V gene sequence: CDR1 SEHNR, CDR2 FQNEAQ (reference sequence). J gave up 5 bases and V 6 bases, and 7 bases lay outside the gene matches. The DNA of the CDR3 is TGTGCCAGCAGACGGACAGGGGAAAGGGAGACCCAGTACTTC. This sequence encodes CASRRTGERETQYF.

The J gene is TRBJ2-7, the V gene TRBV20-1; D is perhaps TRBD1 (5 bases). The CDR3 is 13 amino acids. Germline values: CDR1 DFQATT, CDR2 SNEGSKA (reference sequence). Trimming cost V 5 bases and J 3 bases, with 14 bases left between them. As DNA, the CDR3 is TGCAGTGCTCCAGGGCGGTTTAACTACGAGCAGTACTTC. It yields the protein CSAPGRFNYEQYF.

This chain links TRBV5-1 with TRBJ1-2; D not certain. The CDR3 is 14 residues long. Trimming shortened V by 4 bases and J by 5 bases, and 15 bases separated the two germline ends. Per germline, CDR1 SGHRS and CDR2 YFSETQ. This CDR3 reads CASSRSLDYYGYTF. The DNA of the CDR3 is TGCGCCAGCAGCCGGTCCCTCGATTATTATGGCTACACCTTC.